Detailed here is one T cell receptor beta chain. Its antigen is not known. The germline CDR1 and CDR2 sequences are SGHDN and FVKESK. The length of the CDR3 is 17 residues. J lost 8 bases, V lost 2 bases, and 12 bases had no gene match. The sample belongs to a study of OX40 agonist ivuxolimab in advanced cancers. General study results and limits: CD4+ and CD8+ blood T cells expanded clonally by week 6 at 0.1 to 3.0 mg/kg.

Libraries were prepared by immunoSEQ multiplex PCR; TCRdb keeps only in-frame clonotypes and omits some of them. The data show approximately 82,000 clones, just under 85% seen once. The sequence was obtained from an adult with an advanced solid tumor such as melanoma, head and neck, liver or kidney cancer. The chain combines TRBV14 with TRBJ1-4; 9 nucleotides line up with TRBD1. The sample in question was CD4+ or CD8+ T cells sorted from blood, obtained in a trial of the OX40 agonist ivuxolimab. In DNA form, the CDR3 reads TGTGCCAGCAGCCAACTTGGCATGGGACAGGGAAGAGAAAAACTGTTTTTT. Residues: CASSQLGMGQGREKLFF.